This T cell receptor beta chain was identified in a study of Ad26.COV2.S vaccination and SARS-CoV-2 variants. Study-wide results and caveats: Vaccine recipients showed a spike-specific TCR breadth that was higher than in placebo recipients.

The treatment was: 15 to 20 received Ad26.COV2.S at low or high dose, single or two shots; roughly five received placebo; per-sample allocation not given. Samples were taken on day 63 after the first vaccine or placebo injection. In Boston, an adult donor aged 18-55 years took part. The administered vaccine (an Ad26 vector) expressed Wuhan-strain SARS-CoV-2 spike. Clones were sequenced by immunoSEQ multiplex PCR, and TCRdb holds only the in-frame ones, with some missing. The sample contains approximately 340,000 clones, roughly 84% of which appear only once. CDR1 is MNHEY and CDR2 is SVGEGT in the germline V gene. V was cut by 4 bases and J by 3 bases, with 21 bases left in between. The CDR3 is 17 amino acids. With respect to this clone: Its antigen is not known.

The receptor's source is a person between 18 and 65 years old who received the Ad26.COV2.S COVID-19 vaccine or a placebo. The gene calls are TRBV6-2 or TRBV6-3 and TRBJ1-2; a weak D match, TRBD1 (6 bases). The sample was peripheral blood, taken in a trial of Ad26.COV2.S vaccine versus placebo. The CDR3 DNA follows: TGTGCCAGCAGTTGGAACGGTCACAGGGCGGGAGACTATGGCTACACCTTC. Its translation is CASSWNGHRAGDYGYTF.